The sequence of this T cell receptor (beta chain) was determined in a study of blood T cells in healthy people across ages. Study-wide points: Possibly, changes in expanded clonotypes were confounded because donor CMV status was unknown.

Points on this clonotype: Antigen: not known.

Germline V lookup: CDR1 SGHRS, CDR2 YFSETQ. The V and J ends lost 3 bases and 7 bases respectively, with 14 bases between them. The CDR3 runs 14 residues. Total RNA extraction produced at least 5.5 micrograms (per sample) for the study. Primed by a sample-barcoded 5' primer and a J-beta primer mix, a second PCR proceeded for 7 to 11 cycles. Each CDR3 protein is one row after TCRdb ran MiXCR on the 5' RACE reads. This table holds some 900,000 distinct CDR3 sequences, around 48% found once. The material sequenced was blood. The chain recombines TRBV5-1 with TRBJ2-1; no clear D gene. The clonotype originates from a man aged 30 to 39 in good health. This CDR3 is CASSSMPDRNEQFF. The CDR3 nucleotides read TGCGCCAGCAGCTCGATGCCCGACCGAAATGAGCAGTTCTTC.